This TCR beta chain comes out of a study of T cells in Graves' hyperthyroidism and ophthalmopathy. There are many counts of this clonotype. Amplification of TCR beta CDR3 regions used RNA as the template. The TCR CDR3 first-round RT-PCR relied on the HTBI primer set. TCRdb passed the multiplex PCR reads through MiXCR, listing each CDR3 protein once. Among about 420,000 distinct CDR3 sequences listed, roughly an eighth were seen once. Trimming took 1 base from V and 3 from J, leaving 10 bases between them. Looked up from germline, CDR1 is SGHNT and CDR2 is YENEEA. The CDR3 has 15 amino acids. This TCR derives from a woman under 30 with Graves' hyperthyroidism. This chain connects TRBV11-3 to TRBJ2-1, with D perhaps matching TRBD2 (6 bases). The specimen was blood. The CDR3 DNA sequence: TGTGCCAGCAGCTTAGTTTCAGCGGGCTACAATGAGCAGTTCTTC. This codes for CASSLVSAGYNEQFF. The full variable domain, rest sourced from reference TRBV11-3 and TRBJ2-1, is EAGVVQSPRYKIIEKKQPVAFWCNPISGHNTLYWYLQNLGQGPELLIRYENEEAVDDSQLPKDRFSAERLKGVDSTLKIQPAELGDSAVYLCASSLVSAGYNEQFFGPGTRLTVL.